This T cell receptor (beta chain) was profiled in a study of blood T cells in healthy people across ages. A second about 7 to 11 cycle PCR used barcoded and J-beta primers. Using its own MiXCR run on the 5' RACE reads, TCRdb lists one record per CDR3 protein. The table records approximately 1.5 million distinct CDR3 sequences, 30% to 35% of them present only once. The CDR3 length is 14 residues. The germline CDR1 and CDR2 sequences are SGDLS and YYNGEE. The ends lost 6 bases at V and 5 bases at J; junction bases unmatched: 2. The clonotype was recovered from a woman aged 25-40 years in good health. The gene calls are TRBV9 and TRBJ2-2; 12 bases are a match to TRBD2. The sequenced sample consisted of blood. CDR3 residues: CASTSGGVTGELFF. The CDR3 region has the DNA TGTGCCAGCACTAGCGGGGGGGTGACCGGGGAGCTGTTTTTT.